This record looks at one T cell receptor beta chain sequence and its context. Sequencing was performed with immunoSEQ multiplex PCR; in TCRdb, only in-frame clones are kept and a portion is missing. The table has tens of thousands of clones, 70% to 90% seen once; the top ten hold roughly 21%. CDR1 and CDR2 from the germline V gene are MGHRA and YSYEKL. There are 13 residues in the CDR3. The V and J ends lost 4 bases and 1 base respectively, with 7 bases between them. This record belongs to a study of T cell responses to AZD1222 COVID-19 vaccine. Here the sequenced sample was peripheral blood, taken on day 0 of AZD1222 vaccination. V gene TRBV4-1 combines with J gene TRBJ1-1; no reliable D call. The source of this sequence is an adult in good health. The CDR3 sequence: CASSRGPNTEAFF. The CDR3 DNA reads TGCGCCAGCAGCCGAGGGCCGAACACTGAAGCTTTCTTT.